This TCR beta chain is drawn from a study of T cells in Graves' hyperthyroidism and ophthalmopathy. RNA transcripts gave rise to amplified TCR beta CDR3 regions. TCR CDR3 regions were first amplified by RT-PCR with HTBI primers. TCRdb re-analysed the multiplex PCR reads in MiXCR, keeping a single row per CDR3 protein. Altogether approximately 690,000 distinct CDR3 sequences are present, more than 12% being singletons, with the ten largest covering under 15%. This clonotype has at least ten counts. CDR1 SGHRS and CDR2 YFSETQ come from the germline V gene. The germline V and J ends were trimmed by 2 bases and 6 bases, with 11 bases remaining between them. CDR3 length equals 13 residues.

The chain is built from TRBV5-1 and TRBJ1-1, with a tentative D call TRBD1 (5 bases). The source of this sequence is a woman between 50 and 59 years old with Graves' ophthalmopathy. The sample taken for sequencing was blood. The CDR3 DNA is TGCGCCAGCAGCTTTTGGGGGGAGGCTGAAGCTTTCTTT. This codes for CASSFWGEAEAFF.